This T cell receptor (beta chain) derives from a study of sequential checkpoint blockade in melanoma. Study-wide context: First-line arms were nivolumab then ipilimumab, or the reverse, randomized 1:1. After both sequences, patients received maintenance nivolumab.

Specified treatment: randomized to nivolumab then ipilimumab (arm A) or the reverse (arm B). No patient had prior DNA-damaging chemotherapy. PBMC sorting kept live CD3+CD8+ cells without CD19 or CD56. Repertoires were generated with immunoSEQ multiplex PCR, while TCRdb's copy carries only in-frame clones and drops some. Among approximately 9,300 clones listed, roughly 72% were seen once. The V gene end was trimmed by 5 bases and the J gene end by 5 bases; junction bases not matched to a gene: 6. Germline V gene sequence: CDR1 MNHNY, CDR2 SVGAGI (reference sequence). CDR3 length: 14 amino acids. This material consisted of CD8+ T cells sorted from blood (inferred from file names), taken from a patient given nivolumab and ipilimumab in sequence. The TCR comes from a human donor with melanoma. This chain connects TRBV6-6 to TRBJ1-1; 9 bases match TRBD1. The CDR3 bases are TGTGCCAGCAGTGCCGGACAGGGGCTTACTGAAGCTTTCTTT. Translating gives CASSAGQGLTEAFF.